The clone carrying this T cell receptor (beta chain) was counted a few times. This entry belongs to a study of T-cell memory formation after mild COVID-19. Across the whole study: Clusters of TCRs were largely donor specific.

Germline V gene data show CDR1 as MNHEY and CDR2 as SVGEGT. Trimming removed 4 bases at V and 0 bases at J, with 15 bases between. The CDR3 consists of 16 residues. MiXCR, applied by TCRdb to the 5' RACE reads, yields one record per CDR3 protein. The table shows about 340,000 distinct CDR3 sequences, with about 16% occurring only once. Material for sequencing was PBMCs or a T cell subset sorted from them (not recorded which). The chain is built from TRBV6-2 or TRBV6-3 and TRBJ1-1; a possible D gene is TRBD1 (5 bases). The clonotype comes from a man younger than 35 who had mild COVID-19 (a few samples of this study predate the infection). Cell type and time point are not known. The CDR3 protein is CASSWPGGDMNTEAFF. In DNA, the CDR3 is TGTGCCAGCAGTTGGCCCGGGGGTGATATGAACACTGAAGCTTTCTTT.